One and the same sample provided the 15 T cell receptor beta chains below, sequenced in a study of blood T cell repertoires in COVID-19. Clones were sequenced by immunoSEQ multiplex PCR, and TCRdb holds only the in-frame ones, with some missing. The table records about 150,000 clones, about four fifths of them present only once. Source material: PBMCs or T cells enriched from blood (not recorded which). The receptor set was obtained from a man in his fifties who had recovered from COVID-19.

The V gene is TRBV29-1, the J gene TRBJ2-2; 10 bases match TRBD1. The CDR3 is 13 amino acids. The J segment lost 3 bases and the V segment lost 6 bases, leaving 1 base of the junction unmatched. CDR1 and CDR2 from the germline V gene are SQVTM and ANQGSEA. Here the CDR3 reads CSVDRGYTGELFF. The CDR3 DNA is TGCAGCGTGGACAGGGGGTACACCGGGGAGCTGTTTTTT.

The CDR3 nucleotides read TGTGCCAGCAGCCAAAGCGGGGTAACAGATACGCAGTATTTT. Its protein is CASSQSGVTDTQYF. The rearrangement joins TRBV3-1 (or the pseudogene TRBV3-2) to TRBJ2-3; 7 positions match TRBD2. Per the germline V gene, CDR1 is LGHDT and CDR2 is YNNKEL (reference sequence). CDR3 length: 14 residues. V lost 2 bases and J lost 3; bases outside the gene matches: 2.

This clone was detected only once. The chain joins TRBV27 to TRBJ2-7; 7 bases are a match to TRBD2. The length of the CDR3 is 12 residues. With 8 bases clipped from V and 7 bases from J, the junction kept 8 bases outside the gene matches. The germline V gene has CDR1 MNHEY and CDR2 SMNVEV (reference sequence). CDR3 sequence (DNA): TGTGCCAGCGGCCGGGAGGCGGATGAGCAGTACTTC. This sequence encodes CASGREADEQYF.

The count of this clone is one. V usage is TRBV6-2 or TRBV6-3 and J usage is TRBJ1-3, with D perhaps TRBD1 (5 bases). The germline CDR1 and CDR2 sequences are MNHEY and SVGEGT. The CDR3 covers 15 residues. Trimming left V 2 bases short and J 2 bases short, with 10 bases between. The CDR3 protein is CASSYRRGTGNTIYF. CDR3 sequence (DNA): TGTGCCAGCAGTTACCGTCGGGGGACTGGAAACACCATATATTTT.

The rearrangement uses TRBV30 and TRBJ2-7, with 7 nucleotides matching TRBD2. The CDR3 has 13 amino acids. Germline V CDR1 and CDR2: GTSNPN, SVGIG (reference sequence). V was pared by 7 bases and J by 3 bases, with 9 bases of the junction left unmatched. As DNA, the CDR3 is TGTGCCTTACGCACGACTAGCCGCTACGAGCAGTACTTC. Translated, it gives CALRTTSRYEQYF.

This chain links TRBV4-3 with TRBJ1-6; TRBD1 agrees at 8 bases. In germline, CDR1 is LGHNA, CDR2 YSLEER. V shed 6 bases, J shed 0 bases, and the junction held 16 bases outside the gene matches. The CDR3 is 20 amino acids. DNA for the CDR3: TGCGCCAGCAGAGGTCAGGGGGCGCGAAGGGGCCGCTCCTATAATTCACCCCTCCACTTT. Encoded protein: CASRGQGARRGRSYNSPLHF.

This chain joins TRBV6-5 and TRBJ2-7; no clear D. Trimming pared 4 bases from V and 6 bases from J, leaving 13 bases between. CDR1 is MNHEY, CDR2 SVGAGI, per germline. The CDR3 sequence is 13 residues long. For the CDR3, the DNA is TGTGCCAGCAGTTGGTTGACTCTGGGCGAGCAGTACTTC. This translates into CASSWLTLGEQYF.

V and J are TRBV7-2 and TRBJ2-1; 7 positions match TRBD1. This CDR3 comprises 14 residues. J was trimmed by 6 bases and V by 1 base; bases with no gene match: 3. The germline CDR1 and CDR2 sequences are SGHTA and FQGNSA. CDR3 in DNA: TGTGCCAGCAGCTTAGACAGGGGTAGCAATGAGCAGTTCTTC. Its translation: CASSLDRGSNEQFF.

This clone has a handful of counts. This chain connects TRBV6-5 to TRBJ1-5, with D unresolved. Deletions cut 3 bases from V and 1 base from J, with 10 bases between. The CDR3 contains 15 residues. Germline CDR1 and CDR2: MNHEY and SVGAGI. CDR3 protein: CASSYKRSSNQPQHF. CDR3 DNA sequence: TGTGCCAGCAGTTATAAGAGATCGAGCAATCAGCCCCAGCATTTT.

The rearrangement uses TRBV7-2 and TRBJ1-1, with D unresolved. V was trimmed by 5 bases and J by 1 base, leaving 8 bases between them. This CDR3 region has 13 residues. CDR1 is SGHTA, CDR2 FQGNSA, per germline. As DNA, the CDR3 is TGTGCCAGCAGCCCCACGAGGAACACTGAAGCTTTCTTT. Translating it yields CASSPTRNTEAFF.

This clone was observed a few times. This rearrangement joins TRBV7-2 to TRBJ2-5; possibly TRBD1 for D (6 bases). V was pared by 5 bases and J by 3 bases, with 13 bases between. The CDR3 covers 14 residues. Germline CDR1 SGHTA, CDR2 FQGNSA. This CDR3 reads CASSRSRTEETQYF. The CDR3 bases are TGTGCCAGCAGCAGAAGTAGGACAGAAGAGACCCAGTACTTC.

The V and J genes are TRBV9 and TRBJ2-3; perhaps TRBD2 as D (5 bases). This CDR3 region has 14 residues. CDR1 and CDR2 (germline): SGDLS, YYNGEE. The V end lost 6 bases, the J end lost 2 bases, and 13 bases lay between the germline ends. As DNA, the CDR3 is TGTGCCAGCACCCTGAGGGAGTTCACAGATACGCAGTATTTT. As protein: CASTLREFTDTQYF.

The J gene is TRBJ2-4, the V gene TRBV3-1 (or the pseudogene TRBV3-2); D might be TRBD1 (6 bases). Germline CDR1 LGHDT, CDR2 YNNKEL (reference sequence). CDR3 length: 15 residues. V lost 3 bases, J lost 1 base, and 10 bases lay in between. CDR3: CASSHRGRAKNIQYF. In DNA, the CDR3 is TGTGCCAGCAGCCACAGGGGACGGGCCAAAAACATTCAGTACTTC.

The CDR3: CSVTIPAGLGVTGANVLTF. The CDR3 DNA is TGCAGCGTGACCATTCCGGCGGGACTGGGGGTCACTGGGGCCAACGTCCTGACTTTC. This chain joins TRBV29-1 and TRBJ2-6, with D possibly being TRBD2 (6 bases). The CDR3 is made up of 19 amino acids. The V gene lost 6 bases and the J gene lost 2 bases, with 26 bases spanning the gap. The germline gives CDR1 SQVTM, CDR2 ANQGSEA.

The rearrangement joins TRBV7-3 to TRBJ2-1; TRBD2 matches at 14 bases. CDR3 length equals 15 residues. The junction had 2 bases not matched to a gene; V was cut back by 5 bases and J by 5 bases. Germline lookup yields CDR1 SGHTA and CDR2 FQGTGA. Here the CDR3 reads CASSRLAGGNNEQFF. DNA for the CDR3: TGTGCCAGCAGCCGACTAGCGGGGGGGAACAATGAGCAGTTCTTC.